Detailed here is one T cell receptor (beta chain). No antigen is known for it. No much larger clonotype is one base removed from it; base qualities were not supplied. The sample is drawn from a study of Ad26.COV2.S vaccination and SARS-CoV-2 variants (TCRdb year 2021). In terms of the full investigation: Vaccine-arm donors came from COV1001, a multicentre, randomized, double-blind, placebo-controlled phase I-IIa trial of Ad26.COV2.S in healthy adults. Dosing of Ad26.COV2.S was intramuscular, at either 5x10^10 or 1x10^11 viral particles, delivered as one shot or as two shots spaced 56 days apart. Sequencing of the TCRbeta repertoire served to evaluate the specificity and breadth of SARS-CoV-2-reactive T cell receptors following Ad26.COV2.S vaccination. A total of 32 samples were included in the TCR-sequenced set, comprising around 19 Ad26.COV2.S vaccine recipients, 5 placebo recipients and 8 SARS-CoV-2 convalescent individuals. Trial participants were randomized into five groups of five, in which low-dose or high-dose Ad26.COV2.S was given once or twice, or placebo was given on both occasions. Throughout the experiments and outcome assessment, investigators stayed blinded to trial group allocation.

V loses 5 bases at its end and J loses 2 bases; junction bases beyond the gene matches: 6. The CDR3 sequence holds 15 residues, the cysteine and phenylalanine included. This entry keeps only the CDR3 DNA: 45 bases, framed from base 1. Taken from the germline V gene, the CDR1 and CDR2 loops are LGHNA and YSLEER. Sample treatment or condition, as interpreted from the label and publication: around 19 received Ad26.COV2.S at low or high dose, single or two shots; about 5 received placebo; per-sample allocation not given. Repertoires of vaccine and placebo recipients were sequenced from samples collected on day 63 after the first injection. Cohort 1b enrolled 20 to 30 adults aged 18-55 years at a single site in Boston, USA, between 29 July and 7 August 2020. Ad26.COV2.S was a replication-incompetent adenovirus type 26 vector expressing a prefusion-stabilized SARS-CoV-2 spike protein from the original Wuhan strain.

What the research found in general, with its limitations: The study was not powered to compare responses between vaccine doses or regimens. Higher spike-specific TCR breadth was observed in Ad26.COV2.S recipients than in placebo recipients (P = 0.0014). After vaccination, substantial breadth of spike-specific CD8+ and CD4+ T cell responses was reported. It was noted by the authors that total T cell responses may have been underestimated by the TCR breadth and depth analyses. Non-spike TCR breadth was comparable between vaccine and placebo recipients, consistent with the vaccine containing only spike.

The immunoSEQ Assay was the method used to sequence TCRbeta CDR3 regions. After extraction, genomic DNA underwent amplification by bias-controlled multiplex PCR, followed by high-throughput sequencing. The original pipeline was this. To quantify the absolute abundance of each unique TCRbeta CDR3 region, sequences were collapsed and filtered. T cell fraction was estimated by normalizing TCRbeta template counts to usable DNA, with usable DNA measured through amplification of reference genes found in all nucleated cells. Repertoire TCRs were annotated as SARS-CoV-2-specific when V gene, CDR3 amino acid sequence and J gene were exactly matched to a known reactive TCR set. The reference SARS-CoV-2 TCR set was obtained from MIRA and was filtered for enrichment in COVID-19-positive ImmuneCODE repertoires, whereby public or cross-reactive TCRs were removed. Based on the MIRA antigens, annotated TCRs were further analysed at the level of specific ORF or position within ORF. Breadth was defined as annotated unique rearrangements over total unique productive rearrangements; depth was the summed frequency of those rearrangements. Group comparisons of TCR breadth used two-sided Wilcoxon rank-sum tests. TCRdb obtained this table from immuneACCESS and retained in-frame rearrangements with V and J assigned. These tables miss some clones; where compared with another copy, unresolved V genes account for less than half of the shortfall, and the remainder is unexplained. V, J and clone size reflect that table, while D and trimming were determined from the DNA. In this sample the table shows 350,000 to 450,000 clones, approximately 90% of which occur a single time. The leading ten clones occupy more than 1.5% of the sample.

The sample here was peripheral blood, taken in a trial of Ad26.COV2.S vaccine versus placebo. The receptor chain draws on TRBV4-3 and TRBJ1-2, and TRBD1 matches 9 of the central bases. This TCR was sampled from a person between 18 and 60 years old who received the Ad26.COV2.S COVID-19 vaccine or a placebo. The nucleotide sequence reads as follows: TGCGCCAGCAGCGCCTGGACAGGGGACAACTATGGCTACACCTTC. Translated, this is CASSAWTGDNYGYTF.